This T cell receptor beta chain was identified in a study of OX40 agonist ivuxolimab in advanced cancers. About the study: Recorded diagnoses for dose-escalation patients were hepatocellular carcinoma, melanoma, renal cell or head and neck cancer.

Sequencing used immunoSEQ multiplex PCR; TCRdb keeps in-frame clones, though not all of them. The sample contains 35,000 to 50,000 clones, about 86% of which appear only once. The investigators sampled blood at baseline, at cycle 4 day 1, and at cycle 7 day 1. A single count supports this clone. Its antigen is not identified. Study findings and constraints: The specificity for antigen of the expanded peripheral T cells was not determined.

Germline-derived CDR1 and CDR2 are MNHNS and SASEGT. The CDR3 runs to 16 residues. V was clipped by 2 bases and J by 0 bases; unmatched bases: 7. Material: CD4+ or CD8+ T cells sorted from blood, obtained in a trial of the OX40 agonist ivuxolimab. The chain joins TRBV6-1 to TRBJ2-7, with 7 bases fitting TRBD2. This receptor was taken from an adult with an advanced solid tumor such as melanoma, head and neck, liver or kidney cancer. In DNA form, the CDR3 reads TGTGCCAGCAGTGAATCCGGCTCTAGCGGCTCCTACGAGCAGTACTTC. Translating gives CASSESGSSGSYEQYF.